This T cell receptor beta chain was retrieved from a study of blood T cell repertoires in COVID-19 (dated by TCRdb to 2018 to 2021). About the study as a whole: Collaborator samples came from the United States, Italy and Spain and covered acute and convalescent phases of COVID-19. Subjects who had been exposed to COVID-19, were actively infected with it, or had recovered from it provided the deeply sampled blood TCRbeta repertoires that made up the dataset. Where HLA class I and class II types were available, the types were taken from metadata supplied by the sample provider, not from assay-based typing. The samples were drawn from two sources: the first 160 participants of the ongoing ImmuneRACE study, and 950 to 1,500 subjects contributed by 6 global collaborators. The repertoires were released in a freely available public database intended as a resource for research on the immune response to SARS-CoV-2. The material from the prospective study consisted of cDNA or gDNA derived from T cells, B-cell-depleted T cells, or PBMCs. Nearly every sample came with metadata listing a de-identified subject ID, COVID-19 status, age in years and sex. The study at large found these results: How much clinical and demographic metadata was included differed by source and by participant, and the metadata was provided uncurated.

V gives up 0 bases and J gives up 5 bases, and the segment between their germline ends measures 3 bases. The germline V gene supplies CDR1 SGHRS and CDR2 YFSETQ. There are 11 amino acids in the CDR3, from cysteine to phenylalanine inclusive. Only CDR3 DNA is held: 33 bases, read in frame from base 1. As for this clone: The antigen it binds to is not known. No much larger clonotype is one base removed from it; base qualities were not supplied.

TCRbeta CDR3 regions were amplified from genomic DNA by means of the immunoSEQ Assay, a bias-controlled multiplex PCR. Per the original workflow: The number of nucleated cells in each sample was estimated from the amplification of reference gene primers within the assay. Sequence reads were collapsed and filtered to measure the absolute abundance of every unique TCRbeta CDR3 rearrangement. For each sample, productive Simpson clonality was calculated by taking the square root of Simpson's diversity index across productive rearrangements. TCRdb mirrors the immuneACCESS table, restricted to in-frame sequences. Some clones are absent from its copies; in checked studies, under half trace to an unresolved V gene, and the reason for the others is unknown. The V and J calls and clone size come from that table; D and trimming were worked out from the DNA. Counted in this sample were approximately 200,000 clones; around four fifths of them appeared once. About 9% of the sample lies in the top ten.

Participants in the prospective study were aged roughly 18 to 100 years, lived in 20 to 30 United States geographic areas, and enrolled through a virtual design. To assign participants to cohorts, the prospective study relied on clinical history that participants themselves reported in a screening survey and a study questionnaire. Recovered participants in ImmuneRACE Cohort 3 were defined as having two consecutive negative NP/OP PCR tests, clearance from a healthcare professional, or resolution of symptoms. Each participant in the prospective study had whole blood, serum and a nasopharyngeal or oropharyngeal swab collected by mobile phlebotomists. Additional blood draws and questionnaires over an approximately 2-month period could optionally be provided by prospective study participants. Blood samples from the prospective study were shipped frozen or at room temperature prior to DNA extraction.

Sequencing was performed on PBMCs or T cells enriched from blood (not recorded which). This receptor chain uses TRBV5-1 and TRBJ2-7; no D gene is confidently identified. The TCR originated in a man aged 35 to 55 who had recovered from COVID-19. The sequence in DNA is TGCGCCAGCAGCTTGGACAACGAGCAGTACTTC. This yields the protein CASSLDNEQYF.